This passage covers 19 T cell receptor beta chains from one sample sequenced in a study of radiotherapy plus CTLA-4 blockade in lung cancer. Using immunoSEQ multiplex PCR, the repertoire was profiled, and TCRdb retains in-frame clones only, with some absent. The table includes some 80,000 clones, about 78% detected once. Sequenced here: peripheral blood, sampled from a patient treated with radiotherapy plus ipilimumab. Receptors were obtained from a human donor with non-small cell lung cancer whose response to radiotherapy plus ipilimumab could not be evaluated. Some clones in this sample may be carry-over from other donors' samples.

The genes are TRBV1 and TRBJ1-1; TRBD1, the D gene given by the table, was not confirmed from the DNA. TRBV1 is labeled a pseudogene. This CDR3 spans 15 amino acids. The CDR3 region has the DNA TGCACCAGCAGCCAAGATCAGGTAAGCAGGGCTGAAGCTTTCTTT. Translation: CTSSQDQVSRAEAFF.

CDR3 DNA: TGTGCCAGCAGCCAAGATCGGCTAGCGGGGGGCTTCGGCGGGGAGCTGTTTTTT. As protein: CASSQDRLAGGFGGELFF. The chain recombines TRBV4-2 with TRBJ2-2, with 11 bases fitting TRBD2. V lost 0 bases to trimming and J lost 7 bases; unmatched junction nucleotides: 10. The V gene's germline CDR1 is LGHNA and CDR2 YNFKEQ. This CDR3 region has 18 residues.

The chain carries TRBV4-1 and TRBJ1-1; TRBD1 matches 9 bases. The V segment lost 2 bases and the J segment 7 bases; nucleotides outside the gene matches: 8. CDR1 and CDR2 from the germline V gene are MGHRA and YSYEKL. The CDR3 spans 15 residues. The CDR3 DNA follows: TGCGCCAGCAGCCAAAGGACAGGGGTTACTGGTGAAGCTTTCTTT. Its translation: CASSQRTGVTGEAFF.

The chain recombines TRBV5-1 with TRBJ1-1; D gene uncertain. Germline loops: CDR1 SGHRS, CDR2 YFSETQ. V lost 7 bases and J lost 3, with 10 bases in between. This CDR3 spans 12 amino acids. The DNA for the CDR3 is TGCGCCAGCTCGACGGGAGACACTGAAGCTTTCTTT. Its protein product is CASSTGDTEAFF.

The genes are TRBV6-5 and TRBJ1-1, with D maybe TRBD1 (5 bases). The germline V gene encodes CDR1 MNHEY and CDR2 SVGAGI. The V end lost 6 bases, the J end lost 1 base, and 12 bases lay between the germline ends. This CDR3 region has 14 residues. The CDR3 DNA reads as TGTGCCAGCAGCTGGGGCCTTTCGAACACTGAAGCTTTCTTT. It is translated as CASSWGLSNTEAFF.

The CDR3 here is CATRLGGGDSPLHF. The CDR3, as DNA: TGCGCCACCCGCTTGGGGGGCGGAGATTCACCCCTCCACTTT. This chain joins TRBV5-1 and TRBJ1-6; D might be TRBD1 (6 bases). CDR1 is SGHRS, CDR2 YFSETQ, per germline. This CDR3 comprises 14 residues. V was clipped by 9 bases and J by 8 bases, with 18 bases between them.

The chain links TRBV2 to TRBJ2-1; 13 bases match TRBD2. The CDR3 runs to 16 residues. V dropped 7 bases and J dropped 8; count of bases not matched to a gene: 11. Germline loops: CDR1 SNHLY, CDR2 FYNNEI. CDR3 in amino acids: CASIMNGLAGVHEQFF. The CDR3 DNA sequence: TGTGCCAGCATTATGAATGGACTAGCGGGGGTCCATGAGCAGTTCTTC.

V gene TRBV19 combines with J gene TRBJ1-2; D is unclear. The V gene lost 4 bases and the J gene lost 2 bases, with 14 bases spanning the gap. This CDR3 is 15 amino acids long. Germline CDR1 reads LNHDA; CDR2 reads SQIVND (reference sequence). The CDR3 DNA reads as TGTGCCAGTAGTAGGCCCTCCGGGAGCAACTATGGCTACACCTTC. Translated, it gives CASSRPSGSNYGYTF.

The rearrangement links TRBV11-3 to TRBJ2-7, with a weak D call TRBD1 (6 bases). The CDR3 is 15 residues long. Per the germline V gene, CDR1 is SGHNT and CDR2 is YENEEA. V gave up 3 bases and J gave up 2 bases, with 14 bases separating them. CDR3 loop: CASSFTGTQTYEQYF. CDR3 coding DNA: TGTGCCAGCAGCTTCACCGGGACACAGACCTACGAGCAGTACTTC.

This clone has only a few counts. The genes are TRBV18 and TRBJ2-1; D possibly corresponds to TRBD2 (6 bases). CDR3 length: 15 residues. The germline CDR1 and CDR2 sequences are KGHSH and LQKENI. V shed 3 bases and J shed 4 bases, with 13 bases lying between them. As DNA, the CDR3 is TGTGCCAGCTCACCCCCTAGCGCCCGGTACAATGAGCAGTTCTTC. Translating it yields CASSPPSARYNEQFF.

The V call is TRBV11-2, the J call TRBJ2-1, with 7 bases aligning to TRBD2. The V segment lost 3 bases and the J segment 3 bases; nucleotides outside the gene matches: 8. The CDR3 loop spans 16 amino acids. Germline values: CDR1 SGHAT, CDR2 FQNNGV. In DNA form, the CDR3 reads TGTGCCAGCAGCTTGAAAGGACTAGTTATCTACAATGAGCAGTTCTTC. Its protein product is CASSLKGLVIYNEQFF.

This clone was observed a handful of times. The DNA of the CDR3 is TGCGCCAGCAGCCAAGATGGAGGCGGGCGCTACACCTTC. It translates to CASSQDGGGRYTF. J is TRBJ1-2 and V is TRBV4-3; D is ambiguous. Germline V gene lookup returns CDR1 LGHNA and CDR2 YSLEER. CDR3 length: 13 residues. Trimming left V 0 bases short and J 9 bases short, with 11 bases between.

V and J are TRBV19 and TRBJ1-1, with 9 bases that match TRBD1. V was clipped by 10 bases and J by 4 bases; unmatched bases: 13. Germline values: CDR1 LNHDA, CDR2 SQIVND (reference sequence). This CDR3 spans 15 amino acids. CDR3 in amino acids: CATLGQGIVSTEAFF. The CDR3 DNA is TGTGCCACCCTGGGACAGGGTATCGTTAGCACTGAAGCTTTCTTT.

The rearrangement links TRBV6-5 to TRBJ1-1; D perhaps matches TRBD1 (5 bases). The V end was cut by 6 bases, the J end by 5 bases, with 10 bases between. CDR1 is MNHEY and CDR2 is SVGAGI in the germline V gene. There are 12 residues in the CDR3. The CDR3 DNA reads TGTGCCAGCAGAACGCAGGGAACTGAAGCTTTCTTT. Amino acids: CASRTQGTEAFF.

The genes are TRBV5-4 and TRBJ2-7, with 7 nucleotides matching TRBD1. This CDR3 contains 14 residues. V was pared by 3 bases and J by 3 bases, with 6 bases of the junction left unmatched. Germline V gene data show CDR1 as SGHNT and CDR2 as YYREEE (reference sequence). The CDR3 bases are TGTGCCAGCAGCTCCCGGACAGGTAGCTACGAGCAGTACTTC. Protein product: CASSSRTGSYEQYF. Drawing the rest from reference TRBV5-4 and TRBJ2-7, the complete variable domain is ETGVTQSPTHLIKTRGQQVTLRCSSQSGHNTVSWYQQALGQGPQFIFQYYREEENGRGNFPPRFSGLQFPNYSSELNVNALELDDSALYLCASSSRTGSYEQYFGPGTRLTVT.

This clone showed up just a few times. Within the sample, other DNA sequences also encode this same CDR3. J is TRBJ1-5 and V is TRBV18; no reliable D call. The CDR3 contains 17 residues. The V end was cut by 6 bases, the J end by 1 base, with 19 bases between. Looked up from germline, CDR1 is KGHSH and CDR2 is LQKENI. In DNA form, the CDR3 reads TGTGCCAGCTCCCCCACCGCCAGTCAGGTGAGCAATCAGCCCCAGCATTTT. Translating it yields CASSPTASQVSNQPQHF.

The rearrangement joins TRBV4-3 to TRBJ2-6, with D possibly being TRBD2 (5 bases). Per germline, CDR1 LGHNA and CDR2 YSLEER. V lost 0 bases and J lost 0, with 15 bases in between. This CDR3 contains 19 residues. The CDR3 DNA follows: TGCGCCAGCAGCCAAGATAGTGAGGGTCCCCTCTCTGGGGCCAACGTCCTGACTTTC. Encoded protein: CASSQDSEGPLSGANVLTF.

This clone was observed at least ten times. In DNA, the CDR3 is TGTGCCAGCAGCCCACAGGGGGTGAATCAGCCCCAGCATTTT. Amino acid sequence: CASSPQGVNQPQHF. The V and J genes are TRBV28 and TRBJ1-5; TRBD1 agrees at 8 bases. CDR1 is MDHEN and CDR2 is SYDVKM in the germline V gene. V shed 6 bases and J 4 bases; nucleotides not matched to a gene: 5. This CDR3 region has 14 residues.

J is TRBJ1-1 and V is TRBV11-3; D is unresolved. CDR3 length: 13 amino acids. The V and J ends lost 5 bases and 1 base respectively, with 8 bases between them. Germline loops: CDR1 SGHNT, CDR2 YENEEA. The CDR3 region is CASSREWNTEAFF. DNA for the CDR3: TGTGCCAGCAGCCGGGAGTGGAACACTGAAGCTTTCTTT.